These 17 T cell receptor beta chains were sequenced from one sample in a study of T-cell memory formation after mild COVID-19. Using its own MiXCR run on the 5' RACE reads, TCRdb lists one record per CDR3 protein. The data hold 150,000 or so distinct CDR3 sequences, with about 28% observed a single time. Sequenced: PBMCs or a T cell subset sorted from them (not recorded which). Receptors originate from an adult woman who had mild COVID-19 (a few samples of this study predate the infection). Cell type and time point are not known.

This chain's CDR3 is CAISDRDSAYSYEQYF. In nucleotides, the CDR3 is TGTGCCATCAGTGACCGGGACAGCGCCTACTCCTACGAGCAGTACTTC. V and J are TRBV10-3 and TRBJ2-7, with 7 positions matching TRBD1. Germline-derived CDR1 and CDR2 are ENHRY and SYGVKD. The CDR3 consists of 16 residues. V was pared by 3 bases and J by 0 bases, with 8 bases of the junction left unmatched.

The chain joins TRBV7-2 to TRBJ2-1; 13 nucleotides agree with TRBD2. With V trimmed by 5 bases and J by 8 bases, 6 bases remained unmatched. This CDR3 region has 15 residues. CDR1 is SGHTA and CDR2 is FQGNSA in the germline V gene. The CDR3 protein is CASSPGTSGNDEQFF. The CDR3, as DNA: TGTGCCAGCAGCCCCGGGACTAGCGGGAACGATGAGCAGTTCTTC.

This chain uses TRBV7-2 with TRBJ2-3; the D is unclear. The germline gives CDR1 SGHTA, CDR2 FQGNSA. This CDR3 is built from 15 residues. Deletions cut 3 bases from V and 4 bases from J, with 14 bases between. CDR3 bases: TGTGCCAGCAGCTTCTGGGTTATGGCTGCAGATACGCAGTATTTT. Its protein is CASSFWVMAADTQYF.

The J gene is TRBJ1-4, the V gene TRBV20-1; TRBD1 matches 11 bases. Trimming took 4 bases from V and 8 from J; bases not matched to a gene: 9. Germline CDR1 reads DFQATT; CDR2 reads SNEGSKA (reference sequence). The CDR3 sequence is 15 residues long. CDR3 in DNA: TGCAGTGCTAACACTCCGGGACAGGGGGGCGAAAAACTGTTTTTT. It codes for CSANTPGQGGEKLFF.

J is TRBJ2-3 and V is TRBV7-2; 7 nucleotides agree with TRBD2. Germline V gene data show CDR1 as SGHTA and CDR2 as FQGNSA. V lost 5 bases to trimming and J lost 4 bases; unmatched junction nucleotides: 12. The CDR3 spans 16 residues. CDR3 in DNA: TGTGCCAGCAGCCCCAAGGGCGGGAGAATCTCAGATACGCAGTATTTT. Amino acid sequence: CASSPKGGRISDTQYF.

The genes are TRBV3-2 and TRBJ2-2; TRBD2, the D gene given by the table, was not confirmed from the DNA. TRBV3-2 is flagged as a pseudogene. The CDR3 is made up of 17 amino acids. The DNA for the CDR3 is TGTGCCAGCAGCCAGGCTAGCGGGAAACCCTGGACCGGGGAGCTGTTTTTT. Its translation: CASSQASGKPWTGELFF.

This rearrangement joins TRBV11-3 to TRBJ2-7; no clear D. Per the germline V gene, CDR1 is SGHNT and CDR2 is YENEEA. V was pared by 5 bases and J by 4 bases, with 9 bases between. This CDR3 is built from 12 residues. The CDR3 DNA follows: TGTGCCAGCAGCCCAGCGCAATACGAGCAGTACTTC. Its translation is CASSPAQYEQYF.

This sequence joins TRBV4-2 and TRBJ2-1, with D uncertain. In germline, CDR1 is LGHNA, CDR2 YNFKEQ. With 0 bases removed from V and 8 bases from J, the gap between germline ends came to 11 bases. The CDR3 has 14 residues. CDR3 residues: CASSQDIRADEQFF. Here the CDR3 DNA reads TGTGCCAGCAGCCAAGATATTAGGGCCGATGAGCAGTTCTTC.

This clonotype was seen a handful of times. The chain is built from TRBV9 and TRBJ1-1; 7 bases map to TRBD1. Unmatched junction bases numbered 5, after V lost 4 bases and J lost 5 bases. The CDR3 totals 13 residues. Germline V gene sequence: CDR1 SGDLS, CDR2 YYNGEE. The CDR3 loop is CASSSGGRTEAFF. The CDR3 DNA reads as TGTGCCAGCAGCTCAGGGGGGAGGACTGAAGCTTTCTTT.

A few counts support this clonotype. This chain joins TRBV20-1 and TRBJ1-2; 12 bases line up with TRBD1. Germline trimming cut 0 bases from V and 5 bases from J; bases unmatched to any gene: 7. CDR1 and CDR2 from the germline V gene are DFQATT and SNEGSKA (reference sequence). CDR3 length: 16 amino acids. CDR3 region: CSARDRDRGQWYGYTF. The CDR3 DNA is TGCAGTGCTAGAGATAGGGACAGGGGGCAGTGGTATGGCTACACCTTC.

A few counts support this clonotype. The chain links TRBV4-1 to TRBJ1-1, with D tentatively TRBD1 (6 bases). CDR3 length equals 20 residues. With 2 bases removed from V and 3 bases from J, the gap between germline ends came to 28 bases. Looked up from germline, CDR1 is MGHRA and CDR2 is YSYEKL. The CDR3 DNA is TGCGCCAGCAGCCAAAGCGGATCTATCTGGGCCCTCAGGGGACACACTGAAGCTTTCTTT. Protein product: CASSQSGSIWALRGHTEAFF.

V is TRBV4-1 and J is TRBJ2-2, with no clear D. V gave up 8 bases and J gave up 6 bases, with 10 bases separating them. Germline lookup yields CDR1 MGHRA and CDR2 YSYEKL. CDR3 size: 12 residues. CDR3 DNA sequence: TGCGCCAGCTTACTACCAGCCGGGGAGCTGTTTTTT. Its protein product is CASLLPAGELFF.

This sequence joins TRBV10-3 and TRBJ2-7; D could derive from TRBD1 or TRBD2 (7 bases each). The germline V gene has CDR1 ENHRY and CDR2 SYGVKD. The length of the CDR3 is 14 residues. Between the trimmed V and J ends, which lost 8 bases and 1 base, there was a span of 15 bases. The CDR3 DNA reads TGTGCCATCGCGGGGGAGGGGGCGTCCTACGAGCAGTACTTC. It encodes CAIAGEGASYEQYF.

This clonotype was seen only a few times. The genes are TRBV15 and TRBJ1-1; D possibly corresponds to TRBD1 (5 bases). The CDR3 has 14 residues. V was shortened by 1 base and J by 5 bases, with 11 bases between the two germline ends. CDR1 is LNHNV, CDR2 YYDKDF, per germline (reference sequence). CDR3 coding DNA: TGTGCCACCAGCAGAGTCGGGGGGGAAACTGAAGCTTTCTTT. Its protein is CATSRVGGETEAFF.

This chain links TRBV11-2 with TRBJ2-1; weak D call: TRBD2 (6 bases). The CDR3 sequence is 13 residues long. Trimming cost V 5 bases and J 5 bases, with 10 bases left between them. The germline gives CDR1 SGHAT, CDR2 FQNNGV. CDR3 region: CASSPGLDNEQFF. The CDR3 DNA sequence: TGTGCCAGCAGCCCGGGACTTGACAATGAGCAGTTCTTC.

This chain links TRBV12-3 or TRBV12-4 with TRBJ2-5; TRBD1 is a possible D gene (6 bases). This CDR3 spans 13 amino acids. Deletions cut 6 bases from V and 0 bases from J, with 8 bases between. In nucleotides, the CDR3 is TGTGCCAGCAGATACAGGGACCAAGAGACCCAGTACTTC. It translates to CASRYRDQETQYF.

This clonotype was recorded at least ten times. The chain employs TRBV7-8 and TRBJ2-7; D unresolved. The CDR3 is 14 amino acids. V was pared by 5 bases and J by 4 bases, with 15 bases between. Germline CDR1 is SGHVS and CDR2 is FQNEAQ. The chain's CDR3 is CASSPSASLYEQYF. In DNA form, the CDR3 reads TGTGCCAGCAGCCCCAGCGCCTCGCTATACGAGCAGTACTTC.